The 10 T cell receptor beta chains reported below all come from one sample, sequenced in a study of cytomegalovirus exposure and HLA in healthy donors. Data came from immunoSEQ multiplex PCR; TCRdb stores just in-frame clones and leaves some out. The table shows some 310,000 clones, with 70% to 90% occurring only once. The sequencing input was PBMCs. These receptor sequences come from a man in his thirties or forties in good health and CMV-seronegative.

This clone was counted once. V is TRBV2 and J is TRBJ1-4; D is ambiguous. CDR1 and CDR2 from the germline V gene are SNHLY and FYNNEI. CDR3 length equals 17 residues. The V gene lost 7 bases and the J gene lost 0 bases, with 18 bases spanning the gap. CDR3 amino acids: CASTERGLTATNEKLFF. CDR3 DNA: TGTGCCAGCACCGAGCGTGGCCTTACTGCAACTAATGAAAAACTGTTTTTT. The full variable domain, rest sourced from reference TRBV2 and TRBJ1-4, is EPEVTQTPSHQVTQMGQEVILRCVPISNHLYFYWYRQILGQKVEFLVSFYNNEISEKSEIFDDQFSVERPDGSNFTLKIRSTKLEDSAMYFCASTERGLTATNEKLFFGSGTQLSVL.

The chain employs TRBV27 and TRBJ1-2; 8 bases agree with TRBD1. This CDR3 is built from 13 residues. After removal of 4 bases from V and 5 bases from J, the junction contained 3 bases not matched to a gene. Germline lookup yields CDR1 MNHEY and CDR2 SMNVEV (reference sequence). CDR3 bases: TGTGCCAGCAGTTCAACAGGGGGTTATGGCTACACCTTC. It translates to CASSSTGGYGYTF.

The chain is built from TRBV27 and TRBJ1-1; D is perhaps TRBD1 (6 bases). CDR1 and CDR2 from the germline V gene are MNHEY and SMNVEV (reference sequence). The CDR3 spans 16 residues. The V end was cut by 5 bases, the J end by 4 bases, with 20 bases between. CDR3 sequence reads: CASSPLGGVRVTEAFF. The CDR3 DNA is TGTGCCAGCAGTCCGCTAGGGGGAGTGCGAGTCACTGAAGCTTTCTTT.

The chain recombines TRBV5-5 with TRBJ2-7; 10 positions agree with TRBD1. J was trimmed by 7 bases and V by 2 bases; bases with no gene match: 6. The germline V gene has CDR1 SGHKS and CDR2 YYEKEE (reference sequence). The CDR3 totals 14 residues. The CDR3 is CASSLGQGVWEQYF. DNA of the CDR3: TGTGCCAGCAGCTTAGGACAGGGGGTCTGGGAGCAGTACTTC.

This clone was seen just once. V gene TRBV6-5 combines with J gene TRBJ2-5, with 12 positions matching TRBD1. The germline CDR1 and CDR2 sequences are MNHEY and SVGAGI. Trimming cost V 4 bases and J 3 bases; bases outside gene matches: 6. This CDR3 has 16 residues. Written as DNA, the CDR3 is TGTGCCAGCAGTTCCCAGGGACAGGGGGCCAAAGAGACCCAGTACTTC. Translation: CASSSQGQGAKETQYF.

This rearrangement joins TRBV6-1 to TRBJ1-2, with TRBD1 as a possible D gene (6 bases). The CDR3 has 14 residues. Trimming left V 2 bases short and J 7 bases short, with 14 bases between. The germline gives CDR1 MNHNS, CDR2 SASEGT. The chain's CDR3 is CASSELGGLGGYTF. DNA for the CDR3: TGTGCCAGCAGTGAACTCGGGGGGCTGGGTGGCTACACCTTC.

V is TRBV18 and J is TRBJ1-2; maybe TRBD1 (6 bases). The V end lost 0 bases, the J end lost 1 base, and 12 bases lay between the germline ends. Germline V gene sequence: CDR1 KGHSH, CDR2 LQKENI. This CDR3 comprises 16 residues. CDR3 sequence reads: CASSPPSSGVNYGYTF. The CDR3 DNA sequence: TGTGCCAGCTCACCACCTTCTTCAGGGGTTAACTATGGCTACACCTTC.

The genes are TRBV18 and TRBJ2-5; D might be TRBD2 (5 bases). Germline CDR1 reads KGHSH; CDR2 reads LQKENI. With 1 base removed from V and 5 bases from J, the gap between germline ends came to 14 bases. CDR3 length: 15 residues. CDR3 DNA: TGTGCCAGCTCACCACTGGTCAAAACGGGGGAGACCCAGTACTTC. Protein product: CASSPLVKTGETQYF.

This sequence joins TRBV13 and TRBJ1-1; the match to TRBD1 covers 9 bases. With 1 base clipped from V and 1 base from J, the junction kept 1 base outside the gene matches. The CDR3 extends over 15 amino acids. Germline values: CDR1 PRHDT, CDR2 FYEKMQ (reference sequence). The CDR3 DNA sequence: TGTGCCAGCAGCTTAGAGGGACAGGGGAACACTGAAGCTTTCTTT. This sequence encodes CASSLEGQGNTEAFF.

The V and J genes are TRBV6-5 and TRBJ2-5, with D tentatively TRBD1 (5 bases). CDR3 length: 13 residues. Per the germline V gene, CDR1 is MNHEY and CDR2 is SVGAGI. Trimming stripped 6 bases from V and 5 bases from J, with 13 bases between. In DNA, the CDR3 is TGTGCCAGCAGCCCTTGGCCAGGGGAGACCCAGTACTTC. Translation gives CASSPWPGETQYF.